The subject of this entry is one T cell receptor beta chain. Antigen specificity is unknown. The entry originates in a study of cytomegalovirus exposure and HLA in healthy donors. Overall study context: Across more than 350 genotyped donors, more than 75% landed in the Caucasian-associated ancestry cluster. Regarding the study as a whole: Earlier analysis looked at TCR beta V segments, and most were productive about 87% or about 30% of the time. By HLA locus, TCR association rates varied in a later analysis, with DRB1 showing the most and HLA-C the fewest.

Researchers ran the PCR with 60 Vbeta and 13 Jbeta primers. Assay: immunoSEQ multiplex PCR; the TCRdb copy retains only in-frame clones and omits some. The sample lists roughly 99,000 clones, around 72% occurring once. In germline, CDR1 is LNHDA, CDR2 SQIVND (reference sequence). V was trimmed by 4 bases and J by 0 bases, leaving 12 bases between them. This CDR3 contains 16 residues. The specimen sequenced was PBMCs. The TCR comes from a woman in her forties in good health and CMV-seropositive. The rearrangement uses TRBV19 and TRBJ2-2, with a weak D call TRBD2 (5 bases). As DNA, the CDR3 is TGTGCCAGTAGTAGCAGGACTCCCGCGAACACCGGGGAGCTGTTTTTT. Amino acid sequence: CASSSRTPANTGELFF.